A single sample gave rise to the 26 T cell receptor beta chains below, sequenced in a study of human T cells and chemical hapten exposure. Time point given: patch test 1, 2 weeks after DPC sensitization. Treatment of the sample: therapeutic diphenylcyclopropenone sensitization with weekly scalp DPC. TCRdb analysed the RACE reads with MiXCR anew, one entry per CDR3 protein. The sample has about 120,000 distinct CDR3 sequences; 9% to 13% are singletons. Sequencing was performed on whole blood, taken in connection with sensitization to the hapten diphenylcyclopropenone (DPC). The receptor set was obtained from a woman aged 45-65 years with alopecia areata. Some clones in this sample may be carry-over from other donors' samples.

This clonotype was detected a few times. One base away lies a much larger clone, so this may be a sequencing read error. The V and J genes are TRBV11-2 and TRBJ2-7, with no clear D. V lost 0 bases and J 3 bases, leaving 0 bases between the germline ends. Germline CDR1 is SGHAT and CDR2 is FQNNGV. CDR3 length: 11 amino acids. The CDR3 sequence is CASSLDYEQYF. Written as DNA, the CDR3 is TGTGCCAGCAGCTTAGACTACGAGCAGTACTTC.

This clonotype has a count of ten or more. This rearrangement joins TRBV29-1 to TRBJ2-7; weak D call: TRBD1 (6 bases). The CDR3 has 13 amino acids. Germline-derived CDR1 and CDR2 are SQVTM and ANQGSEA. The ends were cut back, 2 bases at V and 4 bases at J, with 12 bases in the middle. The DNA of the CDR3 is TGCAGCGTTGAATCAGCCAGGGGTTACGAGCAGTACTTC. It is translated as CSVESARGYEQYF.

This clonotype was recorded a few times. This sequence joins TRBV14 and TRBJ2-7; the match to TRBD2 covers 9 bases. Germline V gives CDR1 SGHDN, CDR2 FVKESK. This CDR3 is 18 amino acids long. The V and J ends lost 1 base and 0 bases, in that order; junction bases with no gene match: 10. CDR3 protein: CASSQGWRLAASSYEQYF. For the CDR3, the DNA is TGTGCCAGCAGCCAAGGATGGAGACTAGCGGCAAGCTCCTACGAGCAGTACTTC.

The chain recombines TRBV12-3 or TRBV12-4 with TRBJ2-1; D may be TRBD1 (6 bases). V was pared by 4 bases and J by 9 bases, with 16 bases between. CDR3 length equals 14 residues. The CDR3 sequence: CASSSLTGFSEQFF. The CDR3 bases are TGTGCCAGCAGTTCCCTAACAGGGTTTAGTGAGCAGTTCTTC.

This chain links TRBV28 with TRBJ2-1; no reliable D call. Germline V gene sequence: CDR1 MDHEN, CDR2 SYDVKM. There are 10 residues in the CDR3. V gave up 8 bases and J gave up 5 bases, with 4 bases separating them. CDR3 sequence reads: CASQDNEQFF. The DNA for the CDR3 is TGTGCCAGCCAGGACAATGAGCAGTTCTTC. Full variable domain (missing parts from reference TRBV28 and TRBJ2-1): DVKVTQSSRYLVKRTGEKVFLECVQDMDHENMFWYRQDPGLGLRLIYFSYDVKMKEKGDIPEGYSVSREKKERFSLILESASTNQTSMYLCASQDNEQFFGPGTRLTVL.

This clonotype has more than one count but fewer than ten. V and J are TRBV7-8 and TRBJ1-6; unclear D gene. CDR1 is SGHVS, CDR2 FQNEAQ, per germline. V was trimmed by 3 bases and J by 6 bases, leaving 6 bases between them. The CDR3 covers 13 residues. Here the CDR3 DNA reads TGTGCCAGCAGCTTGGAGATTAATTCACCCCTCCACTTT. Its translation is CASSLEINSPLHF. The full variable domain, its missing parts supplied by reference TRBV7-8 and TRBJ1-6, is GAGVSQSPRYKVAKRGQDVALRCDPISGHVSLFWYQQALGQGPEFLTYFQNEAQLDKSGLPSDRFFAERPEGSVSTLKIQRTQQEDSAVYLCASSLEINSPLHFGNGTRLTVT.

V usage is TRBV3-1 and J usage is TRBJ2-7; D gene ambiguous. V was pared by 1 base and J by 0 bases, with 10 bases between. The germline V gene has CDR1 LGHDT and CDR2 YNNKEL (reference sequence). This CDR3 has 15 amino acids. CDR3 DNA: TGTGCCAGCAGCCAAGGTGGCTCCTACTCCTACGAGCAGTACTTC. It specifies CASSQGGSYSYEQYF.

This clonotype has just one count. The rearrangement uses TRBV20-1 and TRBJ2-1, with 8 bases identical to TRBD2. The germline CDR1 and CDR2 sequences are DFQATT and SNEGSKA (reference sequence). This CDR3 is built from 14 residues. V was clipped by 6 bases and J by 8 bases; unmatched bases: 12. This CDR3 is CSAWSGLDIYEQFF. CDR3 in DNA: TGCAGTGCCTGGTCGGGACTAGATATCTATGAGCAGTTCTTC.

The rearrangement joins TRBV6-2 or TRBV6-3 to TRBJ2-7, with TRBD2 matching over 12 bases. Germline V lookup: CDR1 MNHEY, CDR2 SVGEGT. The CDR3 runs to 20 residues. The J segment lost 1 base and the V segment lost 5 bases, leaving 18 bases of the junction unmatched. CDR3 protein: CASSLGLAGTLPTESYEQYF. CDR3 in DNA: TGTGCCAGCAGTCTGGGACTAGCGGGTACCTTACCGACGGAGTCCTACGAGCAGTACTTC.

This clonotype was seen a few times. This chain uses TRBV9 with TRBJ1-5; maybe TRBD1 (5 bases). Per germline, CDR1 SGDLS and CDR2 YYNGEE. The CDR3 spans 15 residues. Trimming stripped 1 base from V and 1 base from J, with 9 bases between. The CDR3 coding sequence is TGTGCCAGCAGCGTATCAGGGCAGAGCAATCAGCCCCAGCATTTT. Translated: CASSVSGQSNQPQHF.

This clonotype was counted ten times or more. The genes are TRBV11-2 and TRBJ2-3; 10 bases line up with TRBD2. Trimming at V came to 0 bases and at J to 2 bases, leaving 11 bases not matched to a gene. The germline V gene encodes CDR1 SGHAT and CDR2 FQNNGV. The CDR3 loop spans 19 amino acids. The CDR3: CASSLDPLIAGGPTDTQYF. CDR3 DNA sequence: TGTGCCAGCAGCTTAGATCCCCTTATAGCGGGGGGACCCACAGATACGCAGTATTTT.

This sequence joins TRBV29-1 and TRBJ2-3; the D gene is possibly TRBD2 (5 bases). Trimming removed 5 bases at V and 0 bases at J, with 12 bases between. Germline CDR1 reads SQVTM; CDR2 reads ANQGSEA. The CDR3 contains 14 residues. CDR3 nucleotides: TGCAGCGTTCTAAGCGGATCTAGCACAGATACGCAGTATTTT. It codes for CSVLSGSSTDTQYF.

The chain recombines TRBV7-2 with TRBJ1-2; D perhaps matches TRBD1 (6 bases). The length of the CDR3 is 15 residues. The germline CDR1 and CDR2 sequences are SGHTA and FQGNSA. With 4 bases removed from V and 4 bases from J, the gap between germline ends came to 16 bases. The chain's CDR3 is CASSSHQTGSYGYTF. The DNA for the CDR3 is TGTGCCAGCAGCTCACATCAAACAGGGAGCTATGGCTACACCTTC.

This clonotype was seen a few times. The V call is TRBV4-2, the J call TRBJ2-1, with D uncertain. V lost 0 bases to trimming and J lost 4 bases, with 10 bases between them. The CDR3 covers 15 residues. The germline V gene has CDR1 LGHNA and CDR2 YNFKEQ. CDR3 sequence: CASSQEVIGYNEQFF. The CDR3, as DNA: TGTGCCAGCAGCCAAGAAGTAATCGGATACAATGAGCAGTTCTTC.

In this sample, this clonotype turned up many times. The chain is built from TRBV18 and TRBJ1-6; D not certain. CDR3 length equals 16 residues. Germline lookup yields CDR1 KGHSH and CDR2 LQKENI. Trimming removed 3 bases at V and 0 bases at J, with 9 bases between. The CDR3 protein is CASSPTPSSYNSPLHF. CDR3 DNA sequence: TGTGCCAGCTCACCGACACCGAGCTCCTATAATTCACCCCTCCACTTT.

In this sample, this clonotype turned up many times. This rearrangement joins TRBV2 to TRBJ2-2; D is unresolved. CDR1 SNHLY and CDR2 FYNNEI come from the germline V gene. CDR3 size: 16 residues. V dropped 7 bases and J dropped 3 bases, with 18 bases sitting between them. This CDR3 is CASNRISGADTGELFF. CDR3 nucleotides: TGTGCCAGCAATCGAATTAGTGGTGCGGACACCGGGGAGCTGTTTTTT.

The chain combines TRBV5-1 with TRBJ2-3, with 7 bases lining up with TRBD2. V shed 7 bases and J 2 bases; nucleotides not matched to a gene: 10. This CDR3 is 15 amino acids long. Looked up from germline, CDR1 is SGHRS and CDR2 is YFSETQ. For the CDR3, the DNA is TGCGCCAGCGGAGGACTAGTGGGGGACACAGATACGCAGTATTTT. Its translation is CASGGLVGDTDTQYF.

This chain connects TRBV28 to TRBJ1-1; 11 nucleotides match TRBD1. The CDR3 length is 14 residues. Trimming at V came to 5 bases and at J to 5 bases, leaving 4 bases not matched to a gene. Looked up from germline, CDR1 is MDHEN and CDR2 is SYDVKM. The CDR3 nucleotides read TGTGCCAGCAGTCCGGGACAGGGGGGGACTGAAGCTTTCTTT. Protein product: CASSPGQGGTEAFF.

This clonotype was counted between two and nine times. For the CDR3, the DNA is TGCGCCAGCAGCCAAGATCTGCAGGGGTTCATGAGTAATTCACCCCTCCACTTT. It translates to CASSQDLQGFMSNSPLHF. This rearrangement joins TRBV4-3 to TRBJ1-6, with D maybe TRBD1 (6 bases). V dropped 0 bases and J dropped 6 bases, with 18 bases sitting between them. Looked up from germline, CDR1 is LGHNA and CDR2 is YSLEER. This CDR3 comprises 18 residues.

The sample holds many counts of this clonotype. The chain combines TRBV18 with TRBJ2-1; 7 nucleotides align to TRBD2. CDR3 length: 15 amino acids. J gave up 5 bases and V 1 base, and 5 bases lay outside the gene matches. Germline lookup yields CDR1 KGHSH and CDR2 LQKENI. CDR3 amino acids: CASSPREGRDNEQFF. Written as DNA, the CDR3 is TGTGCCAGCTCACCACGGGAGGGCCGGGACAATGAGCAGTTCTTC.

This clonotype was detected many times. This chain joins TRBV5-6 and TRBJ1-4; possible D gene TRBD1, 5 bases. Per germline, CDR1 SGHDT and CDR2 YYEEEE. The CDR3 has 15 residues. The V and J ends lost 3 bases and 8 bases respectively, with 17 bases between them. This CDR3 reads CASSSHRLVDEKLFF. CDR3 bases: TGTGCCAGCAGCTCCCACAGGCTAGTTGACGAAAAACTGTTTTTT.

This clonotype showed up many times. The rearrangement joins TRBV7-2 to TRBJ2-5; D remains unclear. V was trimmed by 3 bases and J by 1 base, leaving 6 bases between them. The CDR3 is 13 residues long. Germline assignment: CDR1 SGHTA and CDR2 FQGNSA. The CDR3 DNA follows: TGTGCCAGCAGCTTTGCGGTCCAAGAGACCCAGTACTTC. Residues: CASSFAVQETQYF. Using reference TRBV7-2 and TRBJ2-5 for the parts outside the CDR3, the full variable domain is GAGVSQSPSNKVTEKGKDVELRCDPISGHTALYWYRQSLGQGLEFLIYFQGNSAPDKSGLPSDRFSAERTGGSVSTLTIQRTQQEDSAVYLCASSFAVQETQYFGPGTRLLVL.

The chain is built from TRBV18 and TRBJ2-7; D unresolved. Germline V CDR1 and CDR2: KGHSH, LQKENI. Trimming removed 0 bases at V and 2 bases at J, with 5 bases between. The CDR3 extends over 13 amino acids. DNA for the CDR3: TGTGCCAGCTCACCACCGATAACCTACGAGCAGTACTTC. This translates into CASSPPITYEQYF.

This clonotype was detected ten times or more. The chain carries TRBV19 and TRBJ2-7; 7 bases match TRBD1. V shed 4 bases, J shed 9 bases, and the junction held 12 bases outside the gene matches. Per germline, CDR1 LNHDA and CDR2 SQIVND (reference sequence). This CDR3 region has 14 residues. CDR3 sequence reads: CASSTEAGGRRQYF. DNA for the CDR3: TGTGCCAGTAGTACAGAGGCAGGGGGTAGGAGGCAGTACTTC. The full variable domain, its missing parts supplied by reference TRBV19 and TRBJ2-7, is DGGITQSPKYLFRKEGQNVTLSCEQNLNHDAMYWYRQDPGQGLRLIYYSQIVNDFQKGDIAEGYSVSREKKESFPLTVTSAQKNPTAFYLCASSTEAGGRRQYFGPGTRLTVT.

The chain uses TRBV5-1 and TRBJ2-2; 15 nucleotides align to TRBD2. The CDR3 consists of 18 residues. The germline gives CDR1 SGHRS, CDR2 YFSETQ. Trimming removed 0 bases from V and 5 bases from J; junction bases left unmatched: 5. The DNA for the CDR3 is TGCGCCAGCAGCTTGGCCGGGGGACTAGCGGGAGGAACCGGGGAGCTGTTTTTT. This sequence encodes CASSLAGGLAGGTGELFF.

The table lists this clonotype with a count of one. It may be a read error: a sequence one base away is much more abundant. The chain has TRBV4-2 and TRBJ1-5; D remains ambiguous. The ends were cut back, 0 bases at V and 4 bases at J, with 1 base in the middle. This CDR3 region has 12 residues. Germline V lookup: CDR1 LGHNA, CDR2 YNFKEQ. The CDR3 loop reads CASSQDNQPQHF. As DNA, the CDR3 is TGTGCCAGCAGCCAAGATAATCAGCCCCAGCATTTT.